The 21 T cell receptor beta chains listed next were all sequenced from one sample in a study of Graves' ophthalmopathy and Graves' hyperthyroidism. For repertoire sequencing, the TCR beta CDR3 regions were amplified from RNA transcripts. Amplification began with first-round RT-PCR using HTBI primers, then second-round multiplex PCR was performed. MiXCR, run by TCRdb on the multiplex PCR reads, gives a single entry per CDR3 protein. The sample shows a few hundred thousand distinct CDR3 sequences, 35% to 40% of them seen only once. Sequenced material: peripheral blood or thyroid tissue (not recorded which). The receptors were gathered from an adult man with Graves' hyperthyroidism.

This clonotype was counted at least ten times. This chain links TRBV15 with TRBJ2-7; TRBD2 aligns across 7 bases. Trimming cost V 0 bases and J 4 bases; bases outside gene matches: 6. CDR1 and CDR2 from the germline V gene are LNHNV and YYDKDF (reference sequence). This CDR3 is 15 amino acids long. CDR3 region: CATSRDRASGYEQYF. The CDR3 DNA follows: TGTGCCACCAGCAGAGATCGGGCTAGCGGTTACGAGCAGTACTTC. Combining the CDR3 with reference TRBV15 and TRBJ2-7 gives the whole variable domain DAMVIQNPRYQVTQFGKPVTLSCSQTLNHNVMYWYQQKSSQAPKLLFHYYDKDFNNEADTPDNFQSRRPNTSFCFLDIRSPGLGDTAMYLCATSRDRASGYEQYFGPGTRLTVT.

This clonotype was detected ten times or more. This chain uses TRBV9 with TRBJ1-2; D may be TRBD1 (6 bases). The length of the CDR3 is 16 residues. Looked up from germline, CDR1 is SGDLS and CDR2 is YYNGEE. Trimming shortened V by 0 bases and J by 1 base, and 13 bases separated the two germline ends. CDR3 DNA sequence: TGTGCCAGCAGCGTAGGACGGCAGGGGTTTAACTATGGCTACACCTTC. Translated, it gives CASSVGRQGFNYGYTF.

This clonotype appeared many times. The genes are TRBV5-8 and TRBJ1-2; 8 nucleotides align to TRBD1. Germline V lookup: CDR1 SGHTS, CDR2 YDEGEE. CDR3 length equals 15 residues. V gave up 4 bases and J gave up 6 bases; unmatched junction bases: 11. CDR3 nucleotide sequence: TGTGCCAGCAGCGGACCAGGGGGCGCAACGGATGGCTACACCTTC. It translates to CASSGPGGATDGYTF.

This clonotype has ten or more counts. The chain has TRBV7-2 and TRBJ2-6, with D perhaps matching TRBD2 (6 bases). V shed 3 bases and J shed 6 bases, with 15 bases lying between them. Per the germline V gene, CDR1 is SGHTA and CDR2 is FQGNSA. This CDR3 is 16 amino acids long. CDR3: CASSFAGWFEANVLTF. The CDR3 nucleotides are TGTGCCAGCAGCTTCGCGGGGTGGTTTGAGGCCAACGTCCTGACTTTC.

This clonotype was seen ten or more times. CDR3 protein: CSATQTGGIEAFF. The CDR3 DNA follows: TGCAGTGCAACCCAGACAGGGGGAATTGAAGCTTTCTTT. This sequence joins TRBV20-1 and TRBJ1-1; 9 positions match TRBD1. Trimming at V came to 6 bases and at J to 7 bases, leaving 9 bases not matched to a gene. Per the germline V gene, CDR1 is DFQATT and CDR2 is SNEGSKA (reference sequence). The CDR3 has 13 residues.

This clonotype turned up a few times. This chain uses TRBV19 with TRBJ1-1, with unresolved D. V shed 7 bases and J shed 6 bases, with 15 bases lying between them. The CDR3 length is 13 residues. CDR1 is LNHDA and CDR2 is SQIVND in the germline V gene (reference sequence). CDR3 sequence (DNA): TGTGCCAGTAAGGTCGGGTGGGTAGCTGAAGCTTTCTTT. Its translation is CASKVGWVAEAFF.

This clonotype was counted between two and nine times. The chain employs TRBV27 and TRBJ2-7; D is perhaps TRBD1 or TRBD2 (5 bases each). CDR3 length: 16 residues. Germline CDR1 is MNHEY and CDR2 is SMNVEV (reference sequence). Trimming shortened V by 3 bases and J by 6 bases, and 21 bases separated the two germline ends. Here the CDR3 DNA reads TGTGCCAGCAGTTTCGCCCGGGACGGATTGAACCGCGAGCAGTACTTC. Protein sequence: CASSFARDGLNREQYF.

This clonotype occurred many times. The J gene is TRBJ2-5, the V gene TRBV24-1; D not resolved. Germline V CDR1 and CDR2: KGHDR, SFDVKD. The CDR3 extends over 13 amino acids. Deletions cut 8 bases from V and 3 bases from J, with 12 bases between. In DNA, the CDR3 is TGTGCCACCAAGGCAGTTGGAGAAGAGACCCAGTACTTC. Its protein product is CATKAVGEETQYF.

This clonotype has only a few counts. The CDR3: CASSLREGALGELFF. CDR3 DNA sequence: TGTGCCAGCAGTTTACGGGAGGGTGCTCTCGGGGAGCTGTTTTTT. The genes are TRBV12-3 or TRBV12-4 and TRBJ2-2; TRBD2 matches at 8 bases. The CDR3 sequence is 15 residues long. V lost 2 bases to trimming and J lost 7 bases; unmatched junction nucleotides: 6.

This clonotype has at least ten counts. The CDR3 spells CASRTTNEKLFF. CDR3 bases: TGTGCCAGCAGGACAACTAATGAAAAACTGTTTTTT. The V and J genes are TRBV2 and TRBJ1-4; D remains ambiguous. This CDR3 spans 12 amino acids. V was clipped by 6 bases and J by 0 bases, with 2 bases between them. CDR1 and CDR2 (germline): SNHLY, FYNNEI.

This clonotype was counted at least ten times. The gene calls are TRBV3-1 and TRBJ1-1, with D perhaps matching TRBD1 (6 bases). With 1 base removed from V and 6 bases from J, the gap between germline ends came to 9 bases. CDR1 is LGHDT and CDR2 is YNNKEL in the germline V gene (reference sequence). The CDR3 runs to 13 residues. Written as DNA, the CDR3 is TGTGCCAGCAGCCAAGTCCGACAGGCTGAAGCTTTCTTT. Encoded protein: CASSQVRQAEAFF.

V usage is TRBV7-8 and J usage is TRBJ2-7; 9 bases align to TRBD1. The CDR3 loop spans 17 amino acids. Germline V CDR1 and CDR2: SGHVS, FQNEAQ. J gave up 7 bases and V 5 bases, and 18 bases lay outside the gene matches. CDR3 sequence: CASSTSSGDRVLNEQYF. The CDR3 nucleotides are TGTGCCAGCAGCACGAGCTCAGGGGACAGGGTGTTGAATGAGCAGTACTTC. Combining the CDR3 with reference TRBV7-8 and TRBJ2-7 gives the whole variable domain GAGVSQSPRYKVAKRGQDVALRCDPISGHVSLFWYQQALGQGPEFLTYFQNEAQLDKSGLPSDRFFAERPEGSVSTLKIQRTQQEDSAVYLCASSTSSGDRVLNEQYFGPGTRLTVT.

This clonotype was seen a few times. V is TRBV9 and J is TRBJ2-5; 7 bases agree with TRBD1. Germline CDR1 reads SGDLS; CDR2 reads YYNGEE. Germline trimming cut 4 bases from V and 0 bases from J; bases unmatched to any gene: 15. The CDR3 runs 18 residues. CDR3 DNA sequence: TGTGCCAGCAGCCAAGGGGATTTGACAGGGTTAGACCAAGAGACCCAGTACTTC. Translating gives CASSQGDLTGLDQETQYF.

The table lists this clonotype with many counts. The CDR3 reads CASSFRQEGEAFF. The CDR3 DNA reads TGTGCCAGCAGCTTTCGACAGGAAGGCGAGGCTTTCTTT. The chain has TRBV3-1 and TRBJ1-1; perhaps TRBD1 as D (6 bases). Germline lookup yields CDR1 LGHDT and CDR2 YNNKEL (reference sequence). Trimming shortened V by 5 bases and J by 11 bases, and 18 bases separated the two germline ends. The CDR3 covers 13 residues. Drawing the rest from reference TRBV3-1 and TRBJ1-1, the complete variable domain is DTAVSQTPKYLVTQMGNDKSIKCEQNLGHDTMYWYKQDSKKFLKIMFSYNNKELIINETVPNRFSPKSPDKAHLNLHINSLELGDSAVYFCASSFRQEGEAFFGQGTRLTVV.

In this sample, this clonotype turned up once. This CDR3 reads CASSSGQTSTDTQYF. In nucleotides, the CDR3 is TGTGCCAGCAGCTCGGGACAGACTAGCACAGATACGCAGTACTTC. The chain links TRBV25-1 to TRBJ2-5; D is perhaps TRBD1 or TRBD2 (7 bases each). Deletions cut 6 bases from V and 11 bases from J, with 25 bases between. CDR1 and CDR2 (germline): MGHDK, SYGVNS. The CDR3 is 15 amino acids. Using reference TRBV25-1 and TRBJ2-5 for the parts outside the CDR3, the full variable domain is EADIYQTPRYLVIGTGKKITLECSQTMGHDKMYWYQQDPGMELHLIHYSYGVNSTEKGDLSSESTVSRIRTEHFPLTLESARPSHTSQYLCASSSGQTSTDTQYFGPGTRLLVL.

A few counts support this clonotype. The rearrangement joins TRBV27 to TRBJ1-1; tentative D call: TRBD1 (5 bases). The CDR3 has 13 amino acids. The germline V and J ends were trimmed by 8 bases and 7 bases, with 17 bases remaining between them. Germline V lookup: CDR1 MNHEY, CDR2 SMNVEV (reference sequence). The CDR3 bases are TGTGCCAGCTCCCCGGGCGGGGCCCTTGAAGCTTTCTTT. Translation gives CASSPGGALEAFF.

The sample holds many counts of this clonotype. The CDR3 nucleotides read TGTGCCACCAGCAGAGGGGAAGAGACCCAGTACTTC. This gives the protein CATSRGEETQYF. The chain combines TRBV15 with TRBJ2-5; no clear D. Looked up from germline, CDR1 is LNHNV and CDR2 is YYDKDF (reference sequence). The CDR3 contains 12 residues. The V end lost 1 base, the J end lost 3 bases, and 3 bases lay between the germline ends.

The CDR3 DNA follows: TGCGCCAGCACTGGGGGGAGCAATCAGTACTTC. It specifies CASTGGSNQYF. This sequence joins TRBV10-2 and TRBJ1-2; D is perhaps TRBD2 (6 bases). TRBJ2-4 explains the end of the DNA better; the J call may be wrong. CDR1 and CDR2 from the germline V gene are WSHSY and SAAADI. The CDR3 contains 11 residues.

The chain has TRBV11-3 and TRBJ2-3; D is uncertain. Germline V gene data show CDR1 as SGHNT and CDR2 as YENEEA. The V gene lost 6 bases and the J gene lost 5 bases, with 18 bases spanning the gap. The CDR3 is 15 residues long. The CDR3, as DNA: TGTGCCAGCAGTCACCAAAGAGGAGCACTAGATACGCAGTATTTT. Encoded protein: CASSHQRGALDTQYF.

This clonotype was recorded many times. One junction end disagrees with the germline gene, perhaps due to a read error. CDR3 loop: CSVEDRSGGLF. The CDR3 DNA is TGCAGCGTTGAAGATCGAAGTGGGGGGCTCTTC. V usage is TRBV29-1 and J usage is TRBJ1-2; possible D gene TRBD1, 6 bases. This CDR3 contains 11 residues. The germline CDR1 and CDR2 sequences are SQVTM and ANQGSEA.

Concerning this clonotype: This sequence may be a read error, since a much larger clone differs from it by one base. The V and J genes are TRBV2 and TRBJ1-5; tentatively, D is TRBD1 (6 bases). V was cut by 4 bases and J by 0 bases, with 16 bases left in between. This CDR3 is 17 amino acids long. CDR1 and CDR2 from the germline V gene are SNHLY and FYNNEI. The CDR3 reads CASSVLGSGVSNQPQHF. The CDR3 nucleotides are TGTGCCAGCAGTGTTCTTGGGTCAGGGGTTAGCAATCAGCCCCAGCATTTT.